The sequence of this TCR beta chain was determined in a study of blood T cells in healthy people across ages. As to this clonotype: What it recognizes is unknown.

The authors ran a second PCR of roughly 7 to 11 cycles using a sample-barcoded 5' primer and a J-beta primer mix. Every cDNA molecule bore a tag from a template-switch adaptor containing 12 random nucleotides. All samples yielded 2.5 million or more CDR3-containing paired-end reads. TCRdb reprocessed the 5' RACE reads with MiXCR, giving one entry per CDR3 protein. The sample lists 980,000 or so distinct CDR3 sequences; 40% to 60% were seen once. Donors ranged from about 6 to 95 years old and were healthy Caucasians in Russia. Whole-study results and caveats: TCR beta diversity, measured per million T cells, fell in a roughly linear way with age.

Germline values: CDR1 KGHSH, CDR2 LQKENI. Trimming took 2 bases from V and 0 from J, leaving 11 bases between them. This CDR3 contains 15 residues. The clonotype originates from a man aged 25 to 45 in good health. Sequenced sample: blood. The chain uses TRBV18 and TRBJ2-7, with a tentative D call TRBD2 (5 bases). The chain's CDR3 is CASSPGSGSSYEQYF. CDR3 sequence (DNA): TGTGCCAGCTCACCAGGGTCGGGGAGCTCCTACGAGCAGTACTTC. Variable domain in full (rest from reference TRBV18 and TRBJ2-7): NAGVMQNPRHLVRRRGQEARLRCSPMKGHSHVYWYRQLPEEGLKFMVYLQKENIIDESGMPKERFSAEFPKEGPSILRIQQVVRGDSAAYFCASSPGSGSSYEQYFGPGTRLTVT.